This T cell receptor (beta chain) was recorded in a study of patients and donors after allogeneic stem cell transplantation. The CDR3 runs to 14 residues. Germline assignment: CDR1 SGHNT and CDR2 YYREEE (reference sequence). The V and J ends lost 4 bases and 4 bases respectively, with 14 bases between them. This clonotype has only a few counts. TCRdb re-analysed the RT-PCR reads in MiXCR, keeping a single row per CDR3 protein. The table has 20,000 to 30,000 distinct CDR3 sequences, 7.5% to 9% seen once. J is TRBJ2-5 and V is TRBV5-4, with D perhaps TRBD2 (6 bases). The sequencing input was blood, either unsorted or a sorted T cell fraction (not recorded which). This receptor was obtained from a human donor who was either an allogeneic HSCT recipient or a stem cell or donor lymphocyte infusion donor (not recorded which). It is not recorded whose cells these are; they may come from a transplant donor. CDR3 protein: CASSLEGTLETQYF. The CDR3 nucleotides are TGTGCCAGCAGCCTGGAGGGGACCTTAGAGACCCAGTACTTC.